The 26 T cell receptor beta chains given below trace back to one sample, sequenced in a study of T cells in Graves' hyperthyroidism and ophthalmopathy. Regions amplified from RNA transcripts were the TCR beta CDR3 regions. First-round RT-PCR with HTBI primers amplified the TCR CDR3 region. TCRdb analysed the multiplex PCR reads with MiXCR anew, one entry per CDR3 protein. The top ten hold 16% of the sample, which has under 750,000 distinct CDR3 sequences, roughly a sixth seen once. The sample was blood. Receptor source: a woman aged 45-65 years with Graves' hyperthyroidism that later progressed to Graves' ophthalmopathy.

This clonotype was seen only a few times. This chain links TRBV5-6 with TRBJ2-2; 7 bases are shared with TRBD1. The CDR3 totals 16 residues. The germline gives CDR1 SGHDT, CDR2 YYEEEE. The V segment lost 1 base and the J segment 4 bases; nucleotides outside the gene matches: 7. The CDR3 sequence is CASSLPVKGATGELFF. The CDR3 DNA reads TGTGCCAGCAGCTTGCCGGTGAAGGGGGCCACCGGGGAGCTGTTTTTT.

Comment on this clonotype: A junction boundary mismatches the germline segment, possibly from a read error. The chain joins TRBV7-9 to TRBJ2-2; no clear D gene. The CDR3 consists of 13 residues. CDR1 SEHNR and CDR2 FQNEAQ come from the germline V gene (reference sequence). The CDR3 region has the DNA TGTACCAGCAGCTTAACGTTTGTCGGGGAGCTGTTTTTT. Its translation is CTSSLTFVGELFF. The full variable domain, in which reference TRBV7-9 and TRBJ2-2 provide the parts outside the CDR3, is DTGVSQNPRHKITKRGQNVTFRCDPISEHNRLYWYRQTLGQGPEFLTYFQNEAQLEKSRLLSDRFSAERPKGSFSTLEIQRTEQGDSAMYLCTSSLTFVGELFFGEGSRLTVL.

This clonotype was seen only a few times. The chain is built from TRBV12-3 or TRBV12-4 and TRBJ1-5, with 11 bases that match TRBD1. The V and J ends lost 1 base and 6 bases, in that order; junction bases with no gene match: 5. This CDR3 has 16 amino acids. Here the CDR3 DNA reads TGTGCCAGCAGTTTAGGAACGGGACAGGGGGGTCAGCCCCAGCATTTT. Amino acids: CASSLGTGQGGQPQHF.

This clonotype was recorded many times. The genes are TRBV30 and TRBJ1-2, with unresolved D. V shed 0 bases and J shed 0 bases, with 8 bases lying between them. This CDR3 comprises 14 residues. Germline CDR1 GTSNPN, CDR2 SVGIG (reference sequence). CDR3 coding DNA: TGTGCCTGGAGTGTTGGCCTTACTAACTATGGCTACACCTTC. Its protein product is CAWSVGLTNYGYTF.

This clonotype was observed many times. CDR3 nucleotide sequence: TGTGCCAGCAGCCGACAGGGGGTTCTTGAAAAACTGTTTTTT. This sequence encodes CASSRQGVLEKLFF. The chain recombines TRBV11-2 with TRBJ1-4; 9 bases align to TRBD1. The junction had 5 bases not matched to a gene; V was cut back by 5 bases and J by 7 bases. The CDR3 runs to 14 residues. Germline assignment: CDR1 SGHAT and CDR2 FQNNGV.

This clonotype turned up a few times. V and J are TRBV15 and TRBJ2-1, with a weak D call TRBD1 (6 bases). In germline, CDR1 is LNHNV, CDR2 YYDKDF (reference sequence). This CDR3 has 16 residues. V gave up 0 bases and J gave up 3 bases, with 12 bases separating them. CDR3 in DNA: TGTGCCACCAGCAGAGATCCAGGGGCCCGCTACAATGAGCAGTTCTTC. It specifies CATSRDPGARYNEQFF.

This sequence joins TRBV5-1 and TRBJ1-3; no definite D call. The CDR3 extends over 14 amino acids. Germline CDR1 reads SGHRS; CDR2 reads YFSETQ. Trimming stripped 2 bases from V and 0 bases from J, with 6 bases between. CDR3 amino acids: CASSFGASGNTIYF. CDR3 sequence (DNA): TGCGCCAGCAGCTTTGGTGCCTCTGGAAACACCATATATTTT.

V gene TRBV4-2 combines with J gene TRBJ2-3; 8 nucleotides align to TRBD2. Germline V gene sequence: CDR1 LGHNA, CDR2 YNFKEQ. Trimming removed 2 bases from V and 3 bases from J; junction bases left unmatched: 4. This CDR3 comprises 15 residues. The CDR3 sequence: CASSQPTSVTDTQYF. The CDR3 coding sequence is TGTGCCAGCAGCCAACCGACTAGCGTAACAGATACGCAGTATTTT.

This clonotype was picked up a small number of times. The chain links TRBV15 to TRBJ1-3, with D maybe TRBD1 (6 bases). The V end lost 8 bases, the J end lost 4 bases, and 15 bases lay between the germline ends. In germline, CDR1 is LNHNV, CDR2 YYDKDF (reference sequence). There are 14 residues in the CDR3. The CDR3 here is CATSGGGAGNTIYF. The CDR3 DNA sequence: TGTGCCACCTCGGGCGGGGGCGCGGGAAACACCATATATTTT.

The V and J genes are TRBV6-5 and TRBJ1-6; D gene uncertain. Germline V gives CDR1 MNHEY, CDR2 SVGAGI. The CDR3 length is 15 residues. Trimming removed 2 bases at V and 0 bases at J, with 5 bases between. The CDR3 DNA reads as TGTGCCAGCAGTTACCAGGACTCCTATAATTCACCCCTCCACTTT. It yields the protein CASSYQDSYNSPLHF.

This clonotype was counted only a few times. The chain recombines TRBV24-1 with TRBJ2-5; D ambiguous. This CDR3 comprises 13 residues. Germline V gene lookup returns CDR1 KGHDR and CDR2 SFDVKD. The V gene lost 1 base and the J gene lost 5 bases, with 7 bases spanning the gap. CDR3 coding DNA: TGTGCCACCAGTGATTTTAGTGGTGAGACCCAGTACTTC. Its translation: CATSDFSGETQYF.

This clonotype was observed a handful of times. The chain joins TRBV9 to TRBJ2-1, with D unresolved. CDR1 and CDR2 from the germline V gene are SGDLS and YYNGEE. The CDR3 length is 16 residues. V was trimmed by 0 bases and J by 0 bases, leaving 10 bases between them. CDR3 sequence: CASSVGLRGSYNEQFF. CDR3 in DNA: TGTGCCAGCAGCGTAGGTTTGCGAGGCTCCTACAATGAGCAGTTCTTC.

The rearrangement links TRBV4-2 to TRBJ2-7; D unresolved. The germline CDR1 and CDR2 sequences are LGHNA and YNFKEQ. CDR3 size: 13 residues. Trimming took 3 bases from V and 4 from J, leaving 10 bases between them. Here the CDR3 DNA reads TGTGCCAGCAGCCAGAAAAATGGGTACGAGCAGTACTTC. It encodes CASSQKNGYEQYF.

This clonotype was found many times. The chain has TRBV5-8 and TRBJ2-2, with TRBD2 matching 7 bases. Germline loops: CDR1 SGHTS, CDR2 YDEGEE. CDR3 size: 17 residues. Trimming at V came to 0 bases and at J to 3 bases, leaving 8 bases not matched to a gene. CDR3 bases: TGTGCCAGCAGCTTGGGCCCCCGGGAGGCCTACACCGGGGAGCTGTTTTTT. Protein: CASSLGPREAYTGELFF.

The V and J genes are TRBV5-1 and TRBJ1-4; D gene unclear. The CDR3 loop spans 15 amino acids. Germline CDR1 SGHRS, CDR2 YFSETQ. V lost 4 bases, J lost 8 bases, and 18 bases lay in between. The CDR3 here is CASSLLGEGLEKLFF. In DNA, the CDR3 is TGCGCCAGCAGCCTCCTCGGGGAAGGGCTGGAAAAACTGTTTTTT.

This chain connects TRBV5-1 to TRBJ2-5, with D tentatively TRBD1 (6 bases). This CDR3 is built from 15 residues. Trimming took 0 bases from V and 3 from J, leaving 12 bases between them. Germline V lookup: CDR1 SGHRS, CDR2 YFSETQ. CDR3 coding DNA: TGCGCCAGCAGCTTGGCCGGACAGTCGAAAGAGACCCAGTACTTC. Its translation is CASSLAGQSKETQYF.

This clonotype was picked up many times. The rearrangement links TRBV2 to TRBJ2-2; 12 bases align to TRBD1. The CDR3 covers 15 residues. Looked up from germline, CDR1 is SNHLY and CDR2 is FYNNEI. Germline trimming cut 7 bases from V and 3 bases from J; bases unmatched to any gene: 3. The CDR3 bases are TGTGCCAGCAACCGGGACAGGGGGCACACCGGGGAGCTGTTTTTT. It yields the protein CASNRDRGHTGELFF.

The gene calls are TRBV7-9 and TRBJ2-2; a possible D gene is TRBD2 (5 bases). Germline V lookup: CDR1 SEHNR, CDR2 FQNEAQ (reference sequence). Trimming shortened V by 4 bases and J by 2 bases, and 14 bases separated the two germline ends. This CDR3 is built from 16 residues. In nucleotides, the CDR3 is TGTGCCAGCAGCTCCGAGGGCCCTCCTAACACCGGGGAGCTGTTTTTT. It specifies CASSSEGPPNTGELFF.

The rearrangement links TRBV7-3 to TRBJ2-1; a weak D match, TRBD1 (7 bases). There are 16 residues in the CDR3. Trimming left V 5 bases short and J 3 bases short, with 17 bases between. Per germline, CDR1 SGHTA and CDR2 FQGTGA. The CDR3 DNA reads as TGTGCCAGCAGCCCATATCAGGGGGGCGGCTACAATGAGCAGTTCTTC. This sequence encodes CASSPYQGGGYNEQFF.

A note on this clonotype: A much larger clone is a single base away; this may be a read error. As DNA, the CDR3 is TGTGCCAGCAGTGGCATGACAGGGGTGCTTGGAGCTTTCTTT. Protein sequence: CASSGMTGVLGAFF. V is TRBV6-1 and J is TRBJ1-1, with 8 bases fitting TRBD1. The germline CDR1 and CDR2 sequences are MNHNS and SASEGT. The CDR3 covers 14 residues. V lost 4 bases, J lost 10 bases, and 11 bases stayed unmatched.

This clonotype was detected only a few times. V gene TRBV24-1 combines with J gene TRBJ2-1, with D uncertain. The CDR3 consists of 14 residues. Germline lookup yields CDR1 KGHDR and CDR2 SFDVKD. V lost 5 bases, J lost 0 bases, and 7 bases lay in between. This CDR3 is CATSGKSSYNEQFF. The CDR3 nucleotides are TGTGCCACCAGTGGTAAAAGCTCCTACAATGAGCAGTTCTTC.

This clonotype came up a few times. V usage is TRBV5-1 and J usage is TRBJ2-6, with D perhaps matching TRBD2 (5 bases). The CDR3 is 16 residues long. Between the trimmed V and J ends, which lost 4 bases and 2 bases, there was a span of 13 bases. Germline-derived CDR1 and CDR2 are SGHRS and YFSETQ. CDR3 region: CASSREDQPGANVLTF. CDR3 DNA: TGCGCCAGCAGCCGGGAAGACCAACCTGGGGCCAACGTCCTGACTTTC.

The gene calls are TRBV19 and TRBJ1-1; tentative D call: TRBD1 (5 bases). Trimming cost V 5 bases and J 4 bases, with 17 bases left between them. CDR3 length: 15 amino acids. Germline V gene lookup returns CDR1 LNHDA and CDR2 SQIVND (reference sequence). CDR3 in amino acids: CASSDRDSRGTEAFF. The DNA of the CDR3 is TGTGCCAGTAGTGACCGGGACTCACGGGGCACTGAAGCTTTCTTT.

A few counts support this clonotype. The chain combines TRBV12-3 or TRBV12-4 with TRBJ2-1; D may be TRBD1 (6 bases). V was shortened by 3 bases and J by 5 bases, with 11 bases between the two germline ends. The CDR3 spans 14 residues. In DNA form, the CDR3 reads TGTGCCAGCAGTTTTGGGGACATCGACAATGAGCAGTTCTTC. It specifies CASSFGDIDNEQFF.

Of note for this clonotype: This sequence may be a read error, since a much larger clone differs from it by one base. The gene calls are TRBV11-2 and TRBJ2-3; TRBD2 matches at 14 bases. V dropped 4 bases and J dropped 5; count of bases not matched to a gene: 5. The CDR3 has 16 amino acids. Per the germline V gene, CDR1 is SGHAT and CDR2 is FQNNGV. The CDR3 DNA is TGTGCCAGCAGCTCCCAGACTAGCGGGGGGGGAGATACGCAGTATTTT. This translates into CASSSQTSGGGDTQYF.

This clonotype was detected only a few times. The chain is built from TRBV10-3 and TRBJ2-2, with D possibly TRBD2 on 6 matching bases. Germline V gene sequence: CDR1 ENHRY, CDR2 SYGVKD. Trimming cost V 0 bases and J 4 bases, with 12 bases left between them. The CDR3 covers 16 residues. The CDR3 loop reads CAISESPGDLTGELFF. CDR3 DNA sequence: TGTGCCATCAGTGAGTCCCCGGGGGACCTCACCGGGGAGCTGTTTTTT.